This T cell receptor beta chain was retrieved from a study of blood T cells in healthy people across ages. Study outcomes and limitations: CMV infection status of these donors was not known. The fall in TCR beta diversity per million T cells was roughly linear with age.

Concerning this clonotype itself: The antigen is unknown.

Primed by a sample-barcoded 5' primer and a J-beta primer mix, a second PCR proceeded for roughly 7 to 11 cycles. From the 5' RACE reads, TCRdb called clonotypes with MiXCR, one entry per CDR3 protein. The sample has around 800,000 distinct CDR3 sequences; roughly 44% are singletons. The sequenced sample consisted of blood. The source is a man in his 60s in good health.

Here the CDR3 DNA reads TGTGCCAGCAGCCCCGTCTGGGACAGTAAGTACTACGAGCAGTACTTC. It codes for CASSPVWDSKYYEQYF. V usage is TRBV7-2 and J usage is TRBJ2-7; TRBD1 matches at 7 bases. V was pared by 5 bases and J by 3 bases, with 13 bases of the junction left unmatched. CDR3 length equals 16 residues. Germline V gives CDR1 SGHTA, CDR2 FQGNSA.